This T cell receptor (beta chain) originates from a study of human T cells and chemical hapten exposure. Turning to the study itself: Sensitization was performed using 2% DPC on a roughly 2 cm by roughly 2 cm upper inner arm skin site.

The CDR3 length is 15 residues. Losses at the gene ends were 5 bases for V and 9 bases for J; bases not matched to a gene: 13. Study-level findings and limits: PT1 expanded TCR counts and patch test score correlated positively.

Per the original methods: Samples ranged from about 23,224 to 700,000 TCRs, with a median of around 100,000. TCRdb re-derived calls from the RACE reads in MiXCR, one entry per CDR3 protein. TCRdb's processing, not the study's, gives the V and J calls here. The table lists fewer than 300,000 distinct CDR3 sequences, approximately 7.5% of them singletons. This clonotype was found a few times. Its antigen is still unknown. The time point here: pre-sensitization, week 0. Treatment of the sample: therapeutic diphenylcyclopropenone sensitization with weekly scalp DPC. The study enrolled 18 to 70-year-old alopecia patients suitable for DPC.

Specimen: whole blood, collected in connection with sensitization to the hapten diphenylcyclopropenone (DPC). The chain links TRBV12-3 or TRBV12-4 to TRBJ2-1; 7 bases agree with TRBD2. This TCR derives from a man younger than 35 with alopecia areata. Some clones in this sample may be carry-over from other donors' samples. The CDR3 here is CASSQPGLPPGEQFF. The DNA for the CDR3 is TGTGCCAGCAGTCAACCGGGACTACCTCCGGGTGAGCAGTTCTTC.